These 17 T cell receptor beta chains originate from one sample sequenced in a study of beta chain features in type 1 diabetes. The study reverse transcribed the entire isolated RNA, so it sequenced expressed TCRB transcripts. Clones were read by immunoSEQ multiplex PCR, and TCRdb kept only the in-frame ones, dropping some. The sample shows about 230,000 clones, roughly 17% of them seen only once. The antigens for these receptors are not known. Study-level findings and limits: In every one of the four CD4+ subsets, TCRB CDR3s were moderately but significantly shorter in Type 1 diabetes patients.

Sequencing was done on a sample of naive CD4+ T cells from blood. These receptors all come from a man aged 25 to 40 with type 1 diabetes.

This chain connects TRBV7-9 to TRBJ2-3; maybe TRBD2 (6 bases). Germline CDR1 SEHNR, CDR2 FQNEAQ (reference sequence). CDR3 length: 15 residues. The V end was cut by 4 bases, the J end by 0 bases, with 11 bases between. CDR3 sequence: CASSSPGESTDTQYF. CDR3 coding DNA: TGTGCCAGCAGCTCCCCGGGAGAAAGCACAGATACGCAGTATTTT.

This clone was counted a few times. The chain joins TRBV7-9 to TRBJ2-7; the D gene is possibly TRBD2 (6 bases). V lost 6 bases, J lost 3 bases, and 21 bases lay in between. Germline V lookup: CDR1 SEHNR, CDR2 FQNEAQ (reference sequence). The CDR3 is made up of 16 amino acids. The CDR3 DNA sequence: TGTGCCAGCAGGGGTCCCTCGGGACTCCTATTCTACGAGCAGTACTTC. Protein product: CASRGPSGLLFYEQYF.

The J gene is TRBJ2-5, the V gene TRBV4-2, with 12 bases fitting TRBD2. V was pared by 4 bases and J by 1 base, with 7 bases of the junction left unmatched. This CDR3 is 17 amino acids long. Germline V gene data show CDR1 as LGHNA and CDR2 as YNFKEQ. The CDR3 here is CASSPIGTSGPQETQYF. The CDR3 nucleotides are TGTGCCAGCAGCCCTATCGGGACTAGCGGGCCCCAAGAGACCCAGTACTTC.

This clone was counted only a few times. The chain uses TRBV25-1 and TRBJ1-1, with TRBD1 matching over 9 bases. The junction had 6 bases not matched to a gene; V was cut back by 4 bases and J by 9 bases. This CDR3 contains 13 residues. The germline CDR1 and CDR2 sequences are MGHDK and SYGVNS. The CDR3 nucleotides read TGTGCCAGCAGTGTGGGACAGGGTTGGAAAGCTTTCTTT. Translating gives CASSVGQGWKAFF.

This clone was detected a few times. This chain links TRBV29-1 with TRBJ2-2, with D unresolved. Germline V gene sequence: CDR1 SQVTM, CDR2 ANQGSEA. Trimming removed 2 bases at V and 8 bases at J, with 6 bases between. The CDR3 extends over 11 amino acids. The CDR3, as DNA: TGCAGCGTTGAATCGCTGGGGGAGCTGTTTTTT. It yields the protein CSVESLGELFF.

This clone was counted only a few times. V usage is TRBV7-3 and J usage is TRBJ2-1, with a tentative D call TRBD2 (6 bases). The germline CDR1 and CDR2 sequences are SGHTA and FQGTGA. This CDR3 region has 15 residues. V lost 4 bases to trimming and J lost 9 bases, with 19 bases between them. The CDR3 sequence is CASSSPGTGYGEQFF. CDR3 nucleotide sequence: TGTGCCAGCAGCTCTCCCGGGACTGGGTACGGTGAGCAGTTCTTC.

The chain is built from TRBV28 and TRBJ2-6, with D unclear. Germline lookup yields CDR1 MDHEN and CDR2 SYDVKM. Trimming removed 4 bases at V and 0 bases at J, with 10 bases between. The CDR3 is 16 amino acids. This CDR3 is CASSSVGVSGANVLTF. CDR3 nucleotides: TGTGCCAGCAGTTCGGTTGGAGTCTCTGGGGCCAACGTCCTGACTTTC.

This clone appeared a few times. This chain links TRBV7-2 with TRBJ2-5, with D unclear. Germline lookup yields CDR1 SGHTA and CDR2 FQGNSA. The CDR3 has 14 residues. V lost 5 bases, J lost 5 bases, and 15 bases lay in between. The CDR3 DNA follows: TGTGCCAGCAGCGCGGACGGAATACGGGAGACCCAGTACTTC. It translates to CASSADGIRETQYF.

This clone has just a few counts. The genes are TRBV30 and TRBJ1-5; no clear D gene. CDR1 and CDR2 (germline): GTSNPN, SVGIG (reference sequence). The CDR3 length is 14 residues. The V and J ends lost 5 bases and 9 bases respectively, with 20 bases between them. Written as DNA, the CDR3 is TGTGCCTGGGGTGGGCCCCCAATGACGGGGCCCCAGCATTTT. It yields the protein CAWGGPPMTGPQHF.

This rearrangement joins TRBV20-1 to TRBJ2-7; no reliable D call. V lost 2 bases and J lost 4, with 6 bases in between. This CDR3 region has 11 residues. Germline V gene sequence: CDR1 DFQATT, CDR2 SNEGSKA (reference sequence). The CDR3 here is CSARPQYEQYF. The CDR3 nucleotides read TGCAGTGCTAGACCCCAGTACGAGCAGTACTTC.

The rearrangement uses TRBV7-6 and TRBJ2-5, with D tentatively TRBD1 (6 bases). The CDR3 is 15 residues long. Germline values: CDR1 SGHVS, CDR2 FNYEAQ. V was clipped by 7 bases and J by 1 base, with 16 bases between them. The DNA for the CDR3 is TGTGCCAGCACCTACGACAGACAGGTCCAAGAGACCCAGTACTTC. Translating it yields CASTYDRQVQETQYF.

In its sample, this clone was seen a few times. The V gene is TRBV30, the J gene TRBJ2-5; a weak D match, TRBD2 (5 bases). The germline V and J ends were trimmed by 3 bases and 1 base, with 6 bases remaining between them. The CDR3 consists of 12 residues. Germline loops: CDR1 GTSNPN, CDR2 SVGIG (reference sequence). The CDR3 region has the DNA TGTGCCTGGAGGGACTCCCAAGAGACCCAGTACTTC. Translation: CAWRDSQETQYF.

The rearrangement uses TRBV5-4 and TRBJ2-2, with 7 bases that match TRBD1. CDR1 and CDR2 (germline): SGHNT, YYREEE (reference sequence). The CDR3 is 15 residues long. J lost 1 base, V lost 2 bases, and 2 bases had no gene match. CDR3 loop: CASSLGQENTGELFF. Written as DNA, the CDR3 is TGTGCCAGCAGCTTAGGACAGGAGAACACCGGGGAGCTGTTTTTT. The variable domain in full, completed from reference TRBV5-4 and TRBJ2-2, reads ETGVTQSPTHLIKTRGQQVTLRCSSQSGHNTVSWYQQALGQGPQFIFQYYREEENGRGNFPPRFSGLQFPNYSSELNVNALELDDSALYLCASSLGQENTGELFFGEGSRLTVL.

The chain combines TRBV29-1 with TRBJ2-5; 9 bases fit TRBD2. The CDR3 runs to 13 residues. The junction had 4 bases not matched to a gene; V was cut back by 6 bases and J by 2 bases. Germline V gene data show CDR1 as SQVTM and CDR2 as ANQGSEA. The CDR3 DNA follows: TGCAGCGTCTCGACTAGCGGTCAAGAGACCCAGTACTTC. Amino acids: CSVSTSGQETQYF.

This chain links TRBV29-1 with TRBJ2-1; 7 bases align to TRBD2. The CDR3 is 16 amino acids. Germline loops: CDR1 SQVTM, CDR2 ANQGSEA. V lost 4 bases, J lost 6 bases, and 15 bases stayed unmatched. DNA for the CDR3: TGCAGCGTTGTCTCCACTAGCGAGCGAACACCCAATGAGCAGTTCTTC. Its translation: CSVVSTSERTPNEQFF.

This chain uses TRBV23-1 with TRBJ2-2; 7 bases map to TRBD1. TRBV23-1 is treated as an ORF (open reading frame) with a function not yet certain. There are 14 residues in the CDR3. V shed 4 bases, J shed 4 bases, and the junction held 3 bases outside the gene matches. The CDR3 here is CASSRNRGTGELFF. CDR3 nucleotide sequence: TGCGCCAGCAGTCGGAACAGGGGCACCGGGGAGCTGTTTTTT.

The J gene is TRBJ2-1, the V gene TRBV13; D possibly corresponds to TRBD1 (5 bases). V dropped 2 bases and J dropped 12 bases, with 8 bases sitting between them. Germline V gene lookup returns CDR1 PRHDT and CDR2 FYEKMQ (reference sequence). The CDR3 covers 11 residues. The CDR3 protein is CASSLRGMQFF. Here the CDR3 DNA reads TGTGCCAGCAGCTTAAGGGGCATGCAGTTCTTC.